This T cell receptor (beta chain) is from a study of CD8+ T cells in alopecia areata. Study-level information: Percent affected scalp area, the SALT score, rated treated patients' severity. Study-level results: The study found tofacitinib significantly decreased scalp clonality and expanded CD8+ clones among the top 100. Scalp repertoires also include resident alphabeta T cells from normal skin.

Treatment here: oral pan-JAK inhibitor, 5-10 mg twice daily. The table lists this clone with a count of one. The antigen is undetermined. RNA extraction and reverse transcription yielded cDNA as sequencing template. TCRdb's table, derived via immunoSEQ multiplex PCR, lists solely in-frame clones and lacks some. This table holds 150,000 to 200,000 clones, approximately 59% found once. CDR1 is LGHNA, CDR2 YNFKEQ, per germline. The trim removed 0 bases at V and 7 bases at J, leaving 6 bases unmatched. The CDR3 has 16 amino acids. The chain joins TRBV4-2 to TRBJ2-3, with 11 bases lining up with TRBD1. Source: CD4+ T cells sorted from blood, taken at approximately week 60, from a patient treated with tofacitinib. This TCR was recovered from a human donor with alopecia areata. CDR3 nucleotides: TGTGCCAGCAGCCAAGATCTGGGACAGGGGGTAAATACGCAGTATTTT. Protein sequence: CASSQDLGQGVNTQYF.